This TCR beta chain was recorded in a study of T-cell memory formation after mild COVID-19. Germline CDR1 reads SGHNT; CDR2 reads YENEEA. V shed 6 bases, J shed 4 bases, and the junction held 13 bases outside the gene matches. This CDR3 has 16 residues. MiXCR, applied by TCRdb to the 5' RACE reads, yields one record per CDR3 protein. The data contain 400,000 or so distinct CDR3 sequences, 20% of them singletons. This TCR was sampled from an adult woman who had mild COVID-19 (a few samples of this study predate the infection). Cell type and time point are not known. The V call is TRBV11-3, the J call TRBJ2-3; TRBD2 aligns across 7 bases. Input material: PBMCs or a T cell subset sorted from them (not recorded which). The CDR3: CASRQSGVGLPDTQYF. The CDR3 bases are TGTGCCAGCAGGCAGAGCGGGGTAGGCCTCCCAGATACGCAGTATTTT.